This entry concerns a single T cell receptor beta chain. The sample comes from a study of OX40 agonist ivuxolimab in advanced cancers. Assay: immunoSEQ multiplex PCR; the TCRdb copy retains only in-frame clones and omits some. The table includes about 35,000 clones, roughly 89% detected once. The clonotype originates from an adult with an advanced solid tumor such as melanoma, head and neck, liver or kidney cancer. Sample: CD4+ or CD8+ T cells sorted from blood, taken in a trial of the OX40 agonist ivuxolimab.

CDR3 loop: CASSVGGRQFGGYTF. In nucleotides, the CDR3 is TGTGCCAGCAGCGTAGGAGGGCGGCAGTTCGGGGGCTACACCTTC. This chain links TRBV9 with TRBJ1-2; D remains unclear. CDR3 size: 15 residues. Germline V gene sequence: CDR1 SGDLS, CDR2 YYNGEE. V lost 0 bases and J lost 8, with 17 bases in between.